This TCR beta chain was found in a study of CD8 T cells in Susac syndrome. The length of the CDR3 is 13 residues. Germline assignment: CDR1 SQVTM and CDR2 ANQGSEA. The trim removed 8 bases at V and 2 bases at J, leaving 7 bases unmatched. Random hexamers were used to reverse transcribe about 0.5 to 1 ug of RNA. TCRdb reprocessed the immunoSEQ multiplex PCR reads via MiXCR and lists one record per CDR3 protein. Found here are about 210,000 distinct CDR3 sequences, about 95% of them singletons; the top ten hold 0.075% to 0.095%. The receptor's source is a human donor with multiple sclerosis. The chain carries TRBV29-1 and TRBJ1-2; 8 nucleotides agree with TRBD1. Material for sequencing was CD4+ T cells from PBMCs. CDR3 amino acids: CSYGQGQNYGYTF. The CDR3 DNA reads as TGCAGCTATGGACAGGGTCAAAACTATGGCTACACCTTC.